This is a list of T cell receptor beta chains from one sample in a study of early T cells in non-severe SARS-CoV-2 infection. TCRdb reprocessed the 5' RACE reads via MiXCR and lists one record per CDR3 protein. The sample has around 81,000 distinct CDR3 sequences; 11% to 15% are singletons. The sequencing input was whole blood. The receptors derive from an adult who was a healthcare worker with PCR-confirmed SARS-CoV-2 infection or an uninfected control (not recorded which). The CDR3 runs from the conserved cysteine through the conserved F or W.

CASSQGQATNEKLFF | TRBV4-1
CSVETGAYEQYF | TRBV29-1
CASSAVGTITGELFF | TRBV25-1
CAISDRDRGPYGYTF | TRBV10-3
CASSLQITGGTDTQYF | TRBV5-1
CASSAGTSGGEETQYF | TRBV11-2
CASSLTTRASDEQFF | TRBV9
CASSPLGRGTQETQYF | TRBV11-2
CASTQGTGDEQFF | TRBV7-2
CSVQGAYEQYF | TRBV29-1